This passage covers 9 T cell receptor beta chains from one sample sequenced in a study of shared clonotypes between healthy human individuals. The repertoire was sequenced with immunoSEQ multiplex PCR; TCRdb's copy has only in-frame clones and lacks some. Of approximately 2.3 million clones in the sample, about 92% were seen once. Sequenced input: naive CD4+ T cells from PBMCs. Specified subset: CD45RA+ positively selected. Every receptor here comes from a man aged 18 to 30 in good health. Some clones in this sample may be carry-over from other donors' samples.

The chain combines TRBV18 with TRBJ2-2, with D possibly being TRBD1 or TRBD2 (5 bases each). The V and J ends lost 6 bases and 4 bases respectively, with 9 bases between them. The germline CDR1 and CDR2 sequences are KGHSH and LQKENI. The CDR3 loop spans 13 amino acids. Here the CDR3 DNA reads TGTGCCAGCTCTTGGGACGGCACCGGGGAGCTGTTTTTT. Encoded protein: CASSWDGTGELFF.

This clone turned up a few times. Within the sample, other DNA sequences also encode this same CDR3. V usage is TRBV7-2 and J usage is TRBJ2-7; no definite D call. Trimming cost V 4 bases and J 3 bases, with 4 bases left between them. Germline V lookup: CDR1 SGHTA, CDR2 FQGNSA. The CDR3 loop spans 11 amino acids. The CDR3 here is CASSSFYEQYF. Here the CDR3 DNA reads TGTGCCAGCAGCTCATTCTACGAGCAGTACTTC. The variable domain in full, completed from reference TRBV7-2 and TRBJ2-7, reads GAGVSQSPSNKVTEKGKDVELRCDPISGHTALYWYRQSLGQGLEFLIYFQGNSAPDKSGLPSDRFSAERTGGSVSTLTIQRTQQEDSAVYLCASSSFYEQYFGPGTRLTVT.

CDR3 in DNA: TGTGCCAGCAGCGGACTAGCGGGAGTCTACAATGAGCAGTTCTTC. The encoded protein is CASSGLAGVYNEQFF. The chain carries TRBV7-9 and TRBJ2-1, with 13 bases lining up with TRBD2. The junction had 1 base not matched to a gene; V was cut back by 5 bases and J by 3 bases. The CDR3 has 15 amino acids. Germline V gene sequence: CDR1 SEHNR, CDR2 FQNEAQ (reference sequence).

This clone came up once. The V call is TRBV19, the J call TRBJ1-5; TRBD1 aligns across 9 bases. J lost 2 bases, V lost 8 bases, and 7 bases had no gene match. Germline CDR1 LNHDA, CDR2 SQIVND (reference sequence). The CDR3 runs to 15 residues. The CDR3 region has the DNA TGTGCCAGTGCCTCCGGGACAGGGCGCAATCAGCCCCAGCATTTT. Translated: CASASGTGRNQPQHF. Supplemented by reference TRBV19 and TRBJ1-5, the full variable domain reads DGGITQSPKYLFRKEGQNVTLSCEQNLNHDAMYWYRQDPGQGLRLIYYSQIVNDFQKGDIAEGYSVSREKKESFPLTVTSAQKNPTAFYLCASASGTGRNQPQHFGDGTRLSIL.

This sequence joins TRBV15 and TRBJ2-3, with D unclear. Germline CDR1 reads LNHNV; CDR2 reads YYDKDF (reference sequence). CDR3 length equals 15 residues. Between the trimmed V and J ends, which lost 0 bases and 2 bases, there was a span of 9 bases. The CDR3 nucleotides are TGTGCCACCAGCAGAGATCCCGGCTACACAGATACGCAGTATTTT. Its protein product is CATSRDPGYTDTQYF.

This clone has only a few counts. The chain carries TRBV30 and TRBJ1-5, with 7 nucleotides matching TRBD1. J gave up 6 bases and V 3 bases, and 5 bases lay outside the gene matches. Germline loops: CDR1 GTSNPN, CDR2 SVGIG (reference sequence). The CDR3 contains 13 residues. CDR3 DNA: TGTGCCTGGAGCAGACAGGGATCTCAGCCCCAGCATTTT. It encodes CAWSRQGSQPQHF.

This rearrangement joins TRBV25-1 to TRBJ1-1; maybe TRBD1 (5 bases). Trimming pared 8 bases from V and 4 bases from J, leaving 14 bases between. CDR1 and CDR2 from the germline V gene are MGHDK and SYGVNS. This CDR3 is built from 13 residues. In nucleotides, the CDR3 is TGTGCCAGCTGGGGCCTCGGGAGCACTGAAGCTTTCTTT. Protein product: CASWGLGSTEAFF. Full variable domain (remainder filled in from reference TRBV25-1 and TRBJ1-1): EADIYQTPRYLVIGTGKKITLECSQTMGHDKMYWYQQDPGMELHLIHYSYGVNSTEKGDLSSESTVSRIRTEHFPLTLESARPSHTSQYLCASWGLGSTEAFFGQGTRLTVV.

This chain joins TRBV7-3 and TRBJ2-1, with 7 bases lining up with TRBD1. Germline V lookup: CDR1 SGHTA, CDR2 FQGTGA. Trimming removed 0 bases from V and 9 bases from J; junction bases left unmatched: 5. The CDR3 has 14 residues. CDR3 loop: CASSLTHRGTEQFF. CDR3 nucleotides: TGTGCCAGCAGCTTAACCCACAGGGGAACTGAGCAGTTCTTC. Full variable domain (outside the CDR3, taken from reference TRBV7-3 and TRBJ2-1): GAGVSQTPSNKVTEKGKYVELRCDPISGHTALYWYRQSLGQGPEFLIYFQGTGAADDSGLPNDRFFAVRPEGSVSTLKIQRTERGDSAVYLCASSLTHRGTEQFFGPGTRLTVL.

The V gene is TRBV6-5, the J gene TRBJ2-7; TRBD2 is a possible D gene (6 bases). The CDR3 length is 15 residues. In germline, CDR1 is MNHEY, CDR2 SVGAGI. The V and J ends lost 8 bases and 4 bases respectively, with 21 bases between them. The CDR3 nucleotides read TGTGCCAGCGCAGACTACGGGGGTAGCGGATACGAGCAGTACTTC. This sequence encodes CASADYGGSGYEQYF.